The 27 T cell receptor beta chains presented below share a single source sample, sequenced in a study of control samples from healthy donors and cancer patients. Sequenced by immunoSEQ multiplex PCR; TCRdb stores in-frame clones only, minus some. The table lists under 150,000 clones, 88% of them singletons. Sample: blood. The receptors originated from a man aged 35 to 55 in good health.

The chain links TRBV30 to TRBJ1-1; a weak D match, TRBD1 (6 bases). This CDR3 has 15 amino acids. The V gene lost 4 bases and the J gene lost 7 bases, with 22 bases spanning the gap. CDR1 GTSNPN and CDR2 SVGIG come from the germline V gene (reference sequence). The CDR3 DNA reads TGTGCCTGGACCCACCTAGACAGGCGGGAGGTTGAAGCTTTCTTT. It yields the protein CAWTHLDRREVEAFF.

This chain joins TRBV7-9 and TRBJ2-1; D gene ambiguous. This CDR3 comprises 15 residues. The germline V and J ends were trimmed by 6 bases and 6 bases, with 18 bases remaining between them. Looked up from germline, CDR1 is SEHNR and CDR2 is FQNEAQ (reference sequence). CDR3 DNA sequence: TGTGCCAGCAGACATGCCGGTGGCCCTACCAATGAGCAGTTCTTC. Translated: CASRHAGGPTNEQFF.

The V call is TRBV15, the J call TRBJ2-1, with TRBD1 identical over 11 bases. Germline trimming cut 1 base from V and 6 bases from J; bases unmatched to any gene: 14. The CDR3 is 19 residues long. The V gene's germline CDR1 is LNHNV and CDR2 YYDKDF (reference sequence). CDR3 DNA: TGTGCCACCAGCAGAGTGGGGGCGGAACCGGGACAGGGGGTCAATGAGCAGTTCTTC. This codes for CATSRVGAEPGQGVNEQFF.

DNA for the CDR3: TGTGCCAGTAGTCCACAGGGGGCGATAACAGATACGCAGTATTTT. Translated: CASSPQGAITDTQYF. The chain recombines TRBV19 with TRBJ2-3, with 9 positions matching TRBD1. This CDR3 is built from 15 residues. V shed 5 bases, J shed 3 bases, and the junction held 6 bases outside the gene matches. The germline V gene has CDR1 LNHDA and CDR2 SQIVND (reference sequence).

This clone was detected once. The chain combines TRBV2 with TRBJ2-7, with TRBD2 matching 9 bases. The germline gives CDR1 SNHLY, CDR2 FYNNEI. This CDR3 region has 15 residues. Trimming took 5 bases from V and 1 from J; bases not matched to a gene: 6. In nucleotides, the CDR3 is TGTGCCAGCAGTCTTAGCGGGGGCAGATCCTACGAGCAGTACTTC. This encodes CASSLSGGRSYEQYF. Full variable domain (outside the CDR3, taken from reference TRBV2 and TRBJ2-7): EPEVTQTPSHQVTQMGQEVILRCVPISNHLYFYWYRQILGQKVEFLVSFYNNEISEKSEIFDDQFSVERPDGSNFTLKIRSTKLEDSAMYFCASSLSGGRSYEQYFGPGTRLTVT.

V and J are TRBV19 and TRBJ2-7, with a possible D match to TRBD2 (8 bases). The V gene lost 7 bases and the J gene lost 7 bases, with 20 bases spanning the gap. The CDR3 spans 14 residues. Germline lookup yields CDR1 LNHDA and CDR2 SQIVND (reference sequence). The CDR3 spells CASKNQRGTEEQYF. CDR3 nucleotide sequence: TGTGCCAGTAAAAACCAGCGGGGGACAGAGGAGCAGTACTTC.

The V gene is TRBV9, the J gene TRBJ2-3; tentatively, D is TRBD1 (6 bases). Trimming removed 0 bases from V and 7 bases from J, with 18 bases in between. From germline, CDR1 is SGDLS and CDR2 YYNGEE. The CDR3 sequence is 16 residues long. CDR3 sequence: CASSVAVGASVNTQYF. The DNA of the CDR3 is TGTGCCAGCAGCGTAGCGGTGGGGGCCTCGGTTAATACGCAGTATTTT.

This rearrangement joins TRBV6-5 to TRBJ1-4; D is undetermined. Germline V CDR1 and CDR2: MNHEY, SVGAGI. The CDR3 covers 14 residues. V dropped 5 bases and J dropped 0 bases, with 7 bases sitting between them. CDR3 amino acids: CASSIKPTNEKLFF. The DNA for the CDR3 is TGTGCCAGCAGTATTAAGCCAACTAATGAAAAACTGTTTTTT.

The chain uses TRBV19 and TRBJ1-2; D may be TRBD1 (6 bases). Germline values: CDR1 LNHDA, CDR2 SQIVND (reference sequence). Trimming stripped 3 bases from V and 0 bases from J, with 17 bases between. The CDR3 is 17 residues long. CDR3 coding DNA: TGTGCCAGTAGTATGACGGGTGCAGGGGCACCTAACTATGGCTACACCTTC. Protein product: CASSMTGAGAPNYGYTF.

The chain has TRBV6-5 and TRBJ2-7, with 8 bases matching TRBD2. V lost 7 bases and J lost 7; bases outside the gene matches: 12. The CDR3 is made up of 14 amino acids. Per germline, CDR1 MNHEY and CDR2 SVGAGI. CDR3 in amino acids: CASNPGGGRGEQYF. The CDR3 nucleotides are TGTGCCAGCAACCCCGGGGGGGGCCGGGGAGAGCAGTACTTC.

The CDR3 coding sequence is TGTGCCACCAGTGATCACGGACAGGGGATCACCGGGGAGCTGTTTTTT. Amino acid sequence: CATSDHGQGITGELFF. The chain employs TRBV24-1 and TRBJ2-2; 9 nucleotides align to TRBD1. Germline CDR1 KGHDR, CDR2 SFDVKD. V lost 3 bases and J lost 4; bases outside the gene matches: 5. CDR3 length: 16 amino acids.

This clone was seen a few times. The chain uses TRBV5-5 and TRBJ1-4; unclear D gene. Germline V gene lookup returns CDR1 SGHKS and CDR2 YYEKEE (reference sequence). V lost 4 bases to trimming and J lost 2 bases, with 12 bases between them. This CDR3 region has 15 residues. This CDR3 is CASSLPQGTNEKLFF. CDR3 nucleotide sequence: TGTGCCAGCAGCCTACCACAAGGGACTAATGAAAAACTGTTTTTT.

This chain uses TRBV5-4 with TRBJ2-1; TRBD1 agrees at 7 bases. J lost 6 bases, V lost 6 bases, and 6 bases had no gene match. CDR1 is SGHNT and CDR2 is YYREEE in the germline V gene (reference sequence). CDR3 length equals 13 residues. CDR3 protein: CASKGGGSNEQFF. CDR3 bases: TGTGCCAGCAAAGGGGGCGGTAGCAATGAGCAGTTCTTC.

CDR3 amino acids: CASSLSGVEMQTQYF. Written as DNA, the CDR3 is TGTGCCAGCAGCTTAAGCGGGGTTGAAATGCAGACCCAGTACTTC. The rearrangement joins TRBV7-2 to TRBJ2-5, with 7 bases that match TRBD2. This CDR3 contains 15 residues. Germline CDR1 and CDR2: SGHTA and FQGNSA. J lost 6 bases, V lost 2 bases, and 9 bases had no gene match. The entire variable domain, with the rest obtained from reference TRBV7-2 and TRBJ2-5, is as follows: GAGVSQSPSNKVTEKGKDVELRCDPISGHTALYWYRQSLGQGLEFLIYFQGNSAPDKSGLPSDRFSAERTGGSVSTLTIQRTQQEDSAVYLCASSLSGVEMQTQYFGPGTRLLVL.

This chain links TRBV5-1 with TRBJ2-2, with 8 positions matching TRBD1. The CDR3 has 15 residues. In germline, CDR1 is SGHRS, CDR2 YFSETQ. Trimming cost V 5 bases and J 4 bases; bases outside gene matches: 7. DNA for the CDR3: TGCGCCAGCAGAAAAGGACAGGGAGGCACCGGGGAGCTGTTTTTT. Translation gives CASRKGQGGTGELFF.

The chain is built from TRBV4-1 and TRBJ1-2; D remains ambiguous. This CDR3 is built from 16 residues. Trimming took off 1 base at V and 2 bases at J, with 14 bases between the two ends. CDR1 and CDR2 from the germline V gene are MGHRA and YSYEKL. The CDR3 sequence: CASSQVHGNTNYGYTF. The CDR3 DNA follows: TGCGCCAGCAGCCAAGTGCACGGGAATACGAACTATGGCTACACCTTC.

V usage is TRBV12-5 and J usage is TRBJ1-1; 8 nucleotides agree with TRBD1. V trimming: 2 bases; J trimming: 4 bases; junction bases outside the gene matches: 6. CDR1 and CDR2 from the germline V gene are LGHNT and FRNRAP. CDR3 length: 15 amino acids. The CDR3 region is CASGLLQGASTEAFF. As DNA, the CDR3 is TGTGCTAGTGGTTTGCTTCAGGGGGCTAGCACTGAAGCTTTCTTT.

This clone was counted a single time. This chain links TRBV5-6 with TRBJ1-6; D may be TRBD1 (5 bases). The CDR3 runs to 15 residues. The germline gives CDR1 SGHDT, CDR2 YYEEEE. V gave up 4 bases and J gave up 0 bases, with 8 bases separating them. The CDR3 DNA sequence: TGTGCCAGCAGCCAGACAGTCTCCTATAATTCACCCCTCCACTTT. Protein product: CASSQTVSYNSPLHF.

V is TRBV5-1 and J is TRBJ2-7, with 7 bases identical to TRBD1. CDR1 SGHRS and CDR2 YFSETQ come from the germline V gene. V lost 0 bases, J lost 3 bases, and 15 bases stayed unmatched. CDR3 length: 18 residues. Here the CDR3 reads CASSLGPSLRQGIYEQYF. CDR3 sequence (DNA): TGCGCCAGCAGCTTGGGCCCCAGTCTCAGACAGGGAATCTACGAGCAGTACTTC.

This clone was observed at least ten times. This chain links TRBV5-8 with TRBJ1-4, with 10 bases identical to TRBD1. Trimming removed 4 bases from V and 4 bases from J; junction bases left unmatched: 10. The germline V gene encodes CDR1 SGHTS and CDR2 YDEGEE. The CDR3 is made up of 17 amino acids. The CDR3 loop reads CASSPGQGFTGNEKLFF. CDR3 nucleotides: TGTGCCAGCAGCCCGGGACAGGGGTTCACGGGTAATGAAAAACTGTTTTTT. Full variable domain (rest looked up from reference TRBV5-8 and TRBJ1-4): EAGVTQSPTHLIKTRGQQATLRCSPISGHTSVYWYQQALGLGLQFLLWYDEGEERNRGNFPPRFSGRQFPNYSSELNVNALELEDSALYLCASSPGQGFTGNEKLFFGSGTQLSVL.

The chain employs TRBV9 and TRBJ1-2; no clear D gene. Germline V CDR1 and CDR2: SGDLS, YYNGEE. Trimming removed 4 bases from V and 4 bases from J, with 14 bases in between. The CDR3 is 14 amino acids. The CDR3 region has the DNA TGTGCCAGCAGCTCGGAGACGGGAGGCTATGGCTACACCTTC. Amino acid sequence: CASSSETGGYGYTF.

V gene TRBV5-1 combines with J gene TRBJ2-7, with D possibly TRBD1 on 5 matching bases. The CDR3 length is 14 residues. V was cut by 1 base and J by 1 base, with 9 bases left in between. The germline V gene has CDR1 SGHRS and CDR2 YFSETQ. The CDR3 region is CASSLQGPSYEQYF. As DNA, the CDR3 is TGCGCCAGCAGCTTGCAGGGTCCTTCCTACGAGCAGTACTTC. Based on the CDR3 plus reference TRBV5-1 and TRBJ2-7, the full variable domain is KAGVTQTPRYLIKTRGQQVTLSCSPISGHRSVSWYQQTPGQGLQFLFEYFSETQRNKGNFPGRFSGRQFSNSRSEMNVSTLELGDSALYLCASSLQGPSYEQYFGPGTRLTVT.

V gene TRBV2 combines with J gene TRBJ1-1, with 8 bases fitting TRBD1. The germline V gene has CDR1 SNHLY and CDR2 FYNNEI. Losses at the gene ends were 6 bases for V and 4 bases for J; bases not matched to a gene: 4. The CDR3 totals 13 residues. CDR3 DNA: TGTGCCAGCAGCGTACAGGGGGGCACTGAAGCTTTCTTT. Protein sequence: CASSVQGGTEAFF.

This clone was recorded only once. The V call is TRBV6-2 or TRBV6-3, the J call TRBJ1-2; D not resolved. This CDR3 has 13 residues. Germline V gives CDR1 MNHEY, CDR2 SVGEGT. The V gene lost 2 bases and the J gene lost 2 bases, with 6 bases spanning the gap. CDR3 sequence (DNA): TGTGCCAGCAGTTACCTAGAAAACTATGGCTACACCTTC. Translation gives CASSYLENYGYTF.

This rearrangement joins TRBV19 to TRBJ2-1; no clear D. Trimming removed 1 base at V and 0 bases at J, with 7 bases between. CDR3 length: 15 residues. Germline CDR1 LNHDA, CDR2 SQIVND (reference sequence). The CDR3 reads CASSIGAASYNEQFF. The CDR3 nucleotides read TGTGCCAGTAGTATAGGTGCAGCCTCCTACAATGAGCAGTTCTTC.

J is TRBJ2-7 and V is TRBV6-6; D might be TRBD2 (6 bases). Deletions cut 8 bases from V and 1 base from J, with 18 bases between. The CDR3 is made up of 15 amino acids. Germline CDR1 and CDR2: MNHNY and SVGAGI (reference sequence). Here the CDR3 reads CASAGRGEASYEQYF. Written as DNA, the CDR3 is TGTGCCAGCGCCGGGCGCGGGGAGGCGTCCTACGAGCAGTACTTC.

This clone is a singleton in its sample. The chain has TRBV6-5 and TRBJ2-3, with D possibly TRBD1 on 5 matching bases. The CDR3 is made up of 15 amino acids. CDR1 MNHEY and CDR2 SVGAGI come from the germline V gene. V was cut by 2 bases and J by 2 bases, with 11 bases left in between. As DNA, the CDR3 is TGTGCCAGCAGTTACAGGGGCAGTGCCACAGATACGCAGTATTTT. Protein sequence: CASSYRGSATDTQYF.